This T cell receptor beta chain was captured in a study of CD8 T cells in ankylosing spondylitis (dated by TCRdb to between 2016 and 2019). For context, the study as a whole: T cell receptor beta repertoires were profiled in healthy donors and ankylosing spondylitis patients so that disease-linked TCR variants could be found. In total, the full study cohort was made up of about 99 healthy donors and about two dozen ankylosing spondylitis patients. Peripheral blood was sampled, and synovial fluid was also collected from ankylosing spondylitis patients.

Based on the germline V gene, the CDR1 and CDR2 sequences are MDHEN and SYDVKM. CDR3 length: 11 amino acids, cysteine to phenylalanine. Left in the record is the CDR3 DNA by itself, 33 bases read in frame from the first base. V is cut by 7 bases and J by 3 bases, and the space between the germline ends is 7 bases. The sequencer listed for this sample is Illumina HiSeq 2500. Quantitative 5'-RACE with molecular barcodes was used to prepare TCR beta libraries. As for how the authors treated the data: Disease-linked TCR variants were identified with a new computational method built on a probabilistic model of VDJ rearrangement. TCRdb reran the public reads through fastp at Q25 and MiXCR, keeping productive beta chains. One record per CDR3 amino acid sequence lists the most common genes and DNA. TCRdb's processing, not the authors', yielded these V and J calls. For this sample there are more than 150,000 distinct CDR3 sequences; 15% to 20% appear just once. The ten largest clones capture around 4% of the sample.

Points on this clonotype: Its recognized antigen is unknown. There are no base qualities to consult, and no much larger clone falls within one base.

Broader findings and caveats from the paper: Some motif variants were previously reported in synovial fluid and blood of reactive arthritis patients, suggesting common disease-initiation mechanisms. Blood from ankylosing spondylitis patients appeared to be characterized by a TCR beta motif made up of several highly homologous amino acid variants. A CD8+ phenotype was shown by the disease-linked clones, which were found at relatively low frequencies in peripheral blood. The disease-linked clones were reported to be significantly enriched in matched synovial fluid samples from ankylosing spondylitis patients.

Recombination linked TRBV28 to TRBJ2-7; the D gene is not confidently resolved. The sequenced sample consisted of blood, either unsorted or a sorted T cell fraction (not recorded which). The clonotype comes from a male donor aged 10-30 years with ankylosing spondylitis or in good health (not recorded which). Donor details come from another sample of the same person, matched by shared clones. The CDR3 corresponds to CASMGDYEQYF. The base sequence is TGTGCCAGCATGGGTGACTACGAGCAGTACTTC.